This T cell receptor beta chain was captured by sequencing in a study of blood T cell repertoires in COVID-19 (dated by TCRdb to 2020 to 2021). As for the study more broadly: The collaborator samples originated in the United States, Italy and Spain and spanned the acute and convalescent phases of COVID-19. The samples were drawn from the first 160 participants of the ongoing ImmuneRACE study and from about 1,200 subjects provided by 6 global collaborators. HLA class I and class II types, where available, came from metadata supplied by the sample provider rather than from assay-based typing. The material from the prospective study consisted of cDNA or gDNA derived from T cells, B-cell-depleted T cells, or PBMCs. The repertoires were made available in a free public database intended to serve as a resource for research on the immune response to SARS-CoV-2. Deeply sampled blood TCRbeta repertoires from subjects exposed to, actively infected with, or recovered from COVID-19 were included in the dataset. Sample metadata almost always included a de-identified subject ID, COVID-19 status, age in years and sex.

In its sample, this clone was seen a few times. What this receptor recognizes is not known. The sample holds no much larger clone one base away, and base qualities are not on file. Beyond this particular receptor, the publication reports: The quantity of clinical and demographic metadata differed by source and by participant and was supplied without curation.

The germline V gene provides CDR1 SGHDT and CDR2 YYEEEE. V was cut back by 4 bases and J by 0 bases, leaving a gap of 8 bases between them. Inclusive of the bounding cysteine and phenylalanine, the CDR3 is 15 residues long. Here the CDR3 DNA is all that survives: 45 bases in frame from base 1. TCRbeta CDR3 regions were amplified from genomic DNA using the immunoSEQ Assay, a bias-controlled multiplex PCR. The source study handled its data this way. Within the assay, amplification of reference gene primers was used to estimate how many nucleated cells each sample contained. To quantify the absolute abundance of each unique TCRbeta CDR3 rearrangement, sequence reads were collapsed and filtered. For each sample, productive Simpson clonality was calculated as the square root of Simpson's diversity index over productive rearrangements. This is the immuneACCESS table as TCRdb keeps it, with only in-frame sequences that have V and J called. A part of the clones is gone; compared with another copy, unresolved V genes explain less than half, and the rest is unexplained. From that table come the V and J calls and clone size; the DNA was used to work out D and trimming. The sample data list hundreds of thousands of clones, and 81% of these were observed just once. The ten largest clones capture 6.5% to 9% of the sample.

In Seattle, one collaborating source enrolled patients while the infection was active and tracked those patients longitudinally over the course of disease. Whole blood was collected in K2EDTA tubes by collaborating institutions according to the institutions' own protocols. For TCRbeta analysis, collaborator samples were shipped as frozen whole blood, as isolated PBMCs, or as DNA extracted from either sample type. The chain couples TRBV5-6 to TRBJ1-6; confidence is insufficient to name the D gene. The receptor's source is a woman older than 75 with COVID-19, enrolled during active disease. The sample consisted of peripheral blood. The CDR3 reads CASSLRSSYNSPLHF. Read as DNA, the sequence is TGTGCCAGCAGCCTGAGGAGCTCCTATAATTCACCCCTCCACTTT.